The 7 T cell receptor beta chains presented below share a single source sample, sequenced in a study of T cells in Graves' hyperthyroidism and ophthalmopathy. RNA transcripts served as the template for amplifying TCR beta CDR3 regions. Researchers ran a first-round RT-PCR on the TCR CDR3 using the HTBI primer set. Each CDR3 protein is one row after TCRdb ran MiXCR on the multiplex PCR reads. The sample lists 750,000 to 900,000 distinct CDR3 sequences; 38% were seen once. Sequenced input: blood. Source of these receptors: a man aged 18 to 30 with Graves' hyperthyroidism.

In the case of this clonotype: Possible read error: a much larger clone is one base away. The rearrangement links TRBV9 to TRBJ1-6; the D gene is possibly TRBD1 (5 bases). The CDR3 has 14 amino acids. The V end lost 3 bases, the J end lost 9 bases, and 13 bases lay between the germline ends. Germline loops: CDR1 SGDLS, CDR2 YYNGEE. The DNA for the CDR3 is TGTGCCAGCAGCGGCCGACATGACAGTTCACCCCTCCACTTT. This sequence encodes CASSGRHDSSPLHF.

The chain combines TRBV7-3 with TRBJ2-2, with 7 bases that match TRBD2. Germline CDR1 reads SGHTA; CDR2 reads FQGTGA. Trimming removed 5 bases from V and 5 bases from J; junction bases left unmatched: 8. CDR3 length equals 15 residues. CDR3 bases: TGTGCCAGCAGCCGGACCCCCGGGAGGACCGGGGAGCTGTTTTTT. This translates into CASSRTPGRTGELFF.

This clonotype was counted ten times or more. The rearrangement uses TRBV2 and TRBJ1-3; no clear D. Between the trimmed V and J ends, which lost 8 bases and 3 bases, there was a span of 5 bases. Per the germline V gene, CDR1 is SNHLY and CDR2 is FYNNEI. The CDR3 covers 11 residues. The DNA of the CDR3 is TGTGCCAGCCATCTTGGAAACACCATATATTTT. It is translated as CASHLGNTIYF.

This clonotype showed up many times. V usage is TRBV19 and J usage is TRBJ2-7; D remains ambiguous. Germline CDR1 and CDR2: LNHDA and SQIVND (reference sequence). The CDR3 consists of 11 residues. V dropped 1 base and J dropped 6 bases, with 4 bases sitting between them. In nucleotides, the CDR3 is TGTGCCAGTAGTATAGGAGGCGAGCAGTACTTC. Translation: CASSIGGEQYF.

V usage is TRBV9 and J usage is TRBJ2-5; D may be TRBD1 (6 bases). The CDR3 covers 15 residues. Germline lookup yields CDR1 SGDLS and CDR2 YYNGEE. V gave up 4 bases and J gave up 4 bases, with 17 bases separating them. The CDR3 sequence is CASSRPGHVLETQYF. For the CDR3, the DNA is TGTGCCAGCAGCCGCCCGGGACATGTATTAGAGACCCAGTACTTC.

This clonotype was counted a few times. This chain uses TRBV11-2 with TRBJ2-7, with TRBD2 matching over 11 bases. The J segment lost 4 bases and the V segment lost 4 bases, leaving 6 bases of the junction unmatched. From germline, CDR1 is SGHAT and CDR2 FQNNGV. The CDR3 covers 15 residues. The CDR3 nucleotides are TGTGCCAGCAGCTCACTAGCGGGGGCTAGGTACGAGCAGTACTTC. It encodes CASSSLAGARYEQYF.

The V gene is TRBV7-3, the J gene TRBJ1-1; TRBD1 matches 7 bases. V was clipped by 5 bases and J by 10 bases; unmatched bases: 7. The CDR3 contains 12 residues. Germline V gives CDR1 SGHTA, CDR2 FQGTGA. CDR3 DNA: TGTGCCAGCAGCCAGACAGGGTGGGCAGCTTTCTTT. Translating it yields CASSQTGWAAFF.